The 30 T cell receptor beta chains below all came from one sample that was sequenced in a study of T cells after yellow fever vaccination. From the 5' RACE reads, TCRdb called clonotypes with MiXCR, one entry per CDR3 protein. The sample shows under 600,000 distinct CDR3 sequences, just over 20% of them seen only once. The starting material was PBMCs, obtained 21 days after the first yellow fever vaccination. The origin of the receptors is a man aged 18 to 35 who received the YFV17D yellow fever vaccine.

This clonotype was seen more than once but under ten times. The rearrangement joins TRBV7-9 to TRBJ2-1, with TRBD2 matching 10 bases. V was clipped by 1 base and J by 9 bases; unmatched bases: 6. The germline V gene has CDR1 SEHNR and CDR2 FQNEAQ (reference sequence). The CDR3 length is 15 residues. The DNA for the CDR3 is TGTGCCAGCAGCTTAGAGCGGGGGGGCCGAGGTGAGCAGTTCTTC. Translating it yields CASSLERGGRGEQFF.

V is TRBV3-1 and J is TRBJ1-1; maybe TRBD1 (5 bases). Germline lookup yields CDR1 LGHDT and CDR2 YNNKEL (reference sequence). V lost 4 bases and J 1 base, leaving 10 bases between the germline ends. The CDR3 spans 14 residues. The CDR3 protein is CASSPTAGNTEAFF. CDR3 coding DNA: TGTGCCAGCAGCCCGACAGCAGGGAACACTGAAGCTTTCTTT.

The chain couples TRBV30 to TRBJ2-1, with 7 bases matching TRBD2. Germline V gene lookup returns CDR1 GTSNPN and CDR2 SVGIG (reference sequence). The CDR3 is 14 amino acids. The J segment lost 8 bases and the V segment lost 3 bases, leaving 10 bases of the junction unmatched. The CDR3 is CAWSLGLPRDEQFF. The CDR3, as DNA: TGTGCCTGGAGCCTGGGACTACCAAGGGATGAGCAGTTCTTC.

This clonotype was seen a handful of times. In DNA, the CDR3 is TGCAGCGTCGCCCCCCAGACAGGGGGCACTGAAGCTTTCTTT. Translation: CSVAPQTGGTEAFF. The chain links TRBV29-1 to TRBJ1-1; 9 positions match TRBD1. Germline V gene sequence: CDR1 SQVTM, CDR2 ANQGSEA. The CDR3 totals 14 residues. The J segment lost 4 bases and the V segment lost 6 bases, leaving 9 bases of the junction unmatched.

The V call is TRBV7-8, the J call TRBJ2-7, with D maybe TRBD2 (6 bases). Looked up from germline, CDR1 is SGHVS and CDR2 is FQNEAQ. V lost 6 bases and J lost 3, with 30 bases in between. CDR3 size: 19 residues. CDR3 nucleotide sequence: TGTGCCAGCAGAATAAGACAGTACTACACCGACCGGGAGAACTACGAGCAGTACGTC. This codes for CASRIRQYYTDRENYEQYV.

The J gene is TRBJ2-1, the V gene TRBV20-1; 9 bases match TRBD2. J lost 9 bases, V lost 5 bases, and 8 bases had no gene match. The CDR3 is made up of 13 amino acids. Germline V gene lookup returns CDR1 DFQATT and CDR2 SNEGSKA (reference sequence). Here the CDR3 DNA reads TGCAGTGCTTTCGGCGGGGGGGCCGCTGAGCAGTTCTTC. Residues: CSAFGGGAAEQFF.

V usage is TRBV5-1 and J usage is TRBJ1-2; 7 positions match TRBD1. Germline values: CDR1 SGHRS, CDR2 YFSETQ. This CDR3 contains 12 residues. V lost 4 bases, J lost 7 bases, and 4 bases stayed unmatched. The CDR3 loop is CASSTDRAGYTF. DNA for the CDR3: TGCGCCAGCAGCACCGACAGGGCTGGCTACACCTTC. Full variable domain (rest looked up from reference TRBV5-1 and TRBJ1-2): KAGVTQTPRYLIKTRGQQVTLSCSPISGHRSVSWYQQTPGQGLQFLFEYFSETQRNKGNFPGRFSGRQFSNSRSEMNVSTLELGDSALYLCASSTDRAGYTFGSGTRLTVV.

This clonotype was seen only a few times. The rearrangement uses TRBV6-1 and TRBJ1-1; D is ambiguous. In germline, CDR1 is MNHNS, CDR2 SASEGT. Trimming left V 4 bases short and J 1 base short, with 13 bases between. The CDR3 extends over 15 amino acids. The CDR3 nucleotides read TGTGCCAGCAGTGGCTCGCGCCTTGAGAACACTGAAGCTTTCTTT. Translating it yields CASSGSRLENTEAFF.

The chain recombines TRBV15 with TRBJ2-7; 12 bases line up with TRBD1. From germline, CDR1 is LNHNV and CDR2 YYDKDF (reference sequence). CDR3 length: 16 amino acids. Germline trimming cut 4 bases from V and 4 bases from J; bases unmatched to any gene: 8. The CDR3 nucleotides are TGTGCCACCAGCACCGCGGGACAGGGGGCTCGGTACGAGCAGTACGTC. Translating gives CATSTAGQGARYEQYV.

This sequence joins TRBV19 and TRBJ1-5; D unclear. Trimming took 4 bases from V and 6 from J, leaving 16 bases between them. The CDR3 runs to 15 residues. CDR1 is LNHDA, CDR2 SQIVND, per germline (reference sequence). CDR3 in amino acids: CASSTLDGSGQPQHF. For the CDR3, the DNA is TGTGCCAGTAGTACCCTGGACGGGTCCGGTCAGCCCCAGCATTTT.

Only a few counts were recorded for this clonotype. The chain couples TRBV5-6 to TRBJ2-2; D might be TRBD1 or TRBD2, each matching 6 bases. CDR1 SGHDT and CDR2 YYEEEE come from the germline V gene. V lost 4 bases and J 3 bases, leaving 16 bases between the germline ends. The CDR3 contains 16 residues. CDR3 protein: CASSPNGGLHTGELFF. CDR3 DNA sequence: TGTGCCAGCAGCCCGAACGGGGGCCTTCACACCGGGGAGCTGTTTTTT.

This clonotype was counted between two and nine times. The V call is TRBV28, the J call TRBJ2-1; D is uncertain. Germline V lookup: CDR1 MDHEN, CDR2 SYDVKM. The CDR3 is made up of 14 amino acids. V dropped 6 bases and J dropped 3 bases, with 12 bases sitting between them. CDR3 in amino acids: CASSTGQIYNEQFF. In nucleotides, the CDR3 is TGTGCCAGCAGCACTGGGCAGATCTACAATGAGCAGTTCTTC.

The chain uses TRBV27 and TRBJ1-1, with no clear D. CDR3 length: 16 amino acids. The ends were cut back, 2 bases at V and 4 bases at J, with 17 bases in the middle. Germline V CDR1 and CDR2: MNHEY, SMNVEV (reference sequence). The CDR3 bases are TGTGCCAGCAGTTTAGGGTCGGGAGCAGAGGCCACTGAAGCTTTCTTT. Encoded protein: CASSLGSGAEATEAFF.

This clonotype was detected only a few times. The chain combines TRBV4-2 with TRBJ1-1, with D perhaps TRBD1 (6 bases). The germline gives CDR1 LGHNA, CDR2 YNFKEQ. CDR3 size: 14 residues. The V and J ends lost 0 bases and 14 bases respectively, with 19 bases between them. CDR3 sequence (DNA): TGTGCCAGCAGCCAAGATTTTGGGACAATTCCTTCCTTCTTT. Translating gives CASSQDFGTIPSFF.

This clonotype was detected a few times. The V call is TRBV24-1, the J call TRBJ1-1; 8 nucleotides match TRBD1. This CDR3 is 15 amino acids long. Germline V gene data show CDR1 as KGHDR and CDR2 as SFDVKD. The trim removed 2 bases at V and 7 bases at J, leaving 8 bases unmatched. CDR3 sequence: CATSDSQGAVDEAFF. DNA of the CDR3: TGTGCCACCAGTGATTCCCAGGGGGCGGTTGATGAAGCTTTCTTT.

This clonotype was detected many times. This chain joins TRBV27 and TRBJ2-7, with 7 positions matching TRBD1. From germline, CDR1 is MNHEY and CDR2 SMNVEV (reference sequence). V shed 5 bases, J shed 2 bases, and the junction held 3 bases outside the gene matches. The CDR3 contains 13 residues. The CDR3 sequence: CASSGTEAYEQYF. In nucleotides, the CDR3 is TGTGCCAGCAGTGGGACAGAGGCCTACGAGCAGTACTTC.

V gene TRBV9 combines with J gene TRBJ1-1; perhaps TRBD1 as D (5 bases). CDR3 length: 15 residues. Between the trimmed V and J ends, which lost 5 bases and 1 base, there was a span of 15 bases. The germline gives CDR1 SGDLS, CDR2 YYNGEE. CDR3 nucleotides: TGTGCCAGCAGTCGCCTAGCGGGGGGGAACACTGAAGCTTTCTTT. It yields the protein CASSRLAGGNTEAFF.

This chain links TRBV27 with TRBJ2-3; 7 bases are shared with TRBD2. Trimming cost V 7 bases and J 8 bases; bases outside gene matches: 9. CDR3 length: 13 amino acids. Germline V lookup: CDR1 MNHEY, CDR2 SMNVEV (reference sequence). Written as DNA, the CDR3 is TGTGCCAGCAAAGGCAGGCCGGGGGGTACGCAGTATTTT. Amino acid sequence: CASKGRPGGTQYF.

Comment on this clonotype: Germline is not matched at one junction end, which may reflect a read error. The chain uses TRBV5-1 and TRBJ2-3; 9 bases line up with TRBD2. CDR1 and CDR2 from the germline V gene are SGHRS and YFSETQ. This CDR3 region has 15 residues. The chain's CDR3 is CASSLSSGGGDTEYF. DNA of the CDR3: TGCGCCAGCAGCTTGAGTAGCGGGGGCGGAGATACGGAGTATTTT.

The DNA for the CDR3 is TGTGCCATCAGTGAGGTCTCTACTGGGGCCAACGTCCTGACTTTC. It yields the protein CAISEVSTGANVLTF. The chain carries TRBV10-3 and TRBJ2-6; D is unclear. The CDR3 extends over 15 amino acids. CDR1 ENHRY and CDR2 SYGVKD come from the germline V gene. Trimming removed 2 bases from V and 2 bases from J, with 7 bases in between.

CDR3 nucleotide sequence: TGTGCCAGCAGTCCCAGAAACCAAGAGACCCAGTACTTC. The encoded protein is CASSPRNQETQYF. V and J are TRBV6-1 and TRBJ2-5; the D is unclear. CDR1 MNHNS and CDR2 SASEGT come from the germline V gene. V lost 5 bases and J lost 0, with 7 bases in between. The CDR3 is 13 amino acids.

V and J are TRBV7-2 and TRBJ1-2; TRBD1 might be the D (6 bases). CDR1 and CDR2 (germline): SGHTA, FQGNSA. This CDR3 contains 15 residues. Trimming pared 5 bases from V and 4 bases from J, leaving 17 bases between. CDR3 DNA sequence: TGTGCCAGCAGCCCACAGGGTAGGAGAAGCTATGGCTACACCTTC. Its translation: CASSPQGRRSYGYTF.

This clonotype has a handful of counts. V gene TRBV30 combines with J gene TRBJ2-3, with 12 bases matching TRBD2. The CDR3 spans 15 residues. Per germline, CDR1 GTSNPN and CDR2 SVGIG (reference sequence). Losses at the gene ends were 2 bases for V and 7 bases for J; bases not matched to a gene: 7. This CDR3 is CAWSPGLAGRNTQYF. As DNA, the CDR3 is TGTGCCTGGAGTCCCGGACTAGCGGGGAGGAATACGCAGTATTTT.

This clonotype showed up just a few times. The V and J genes are TRBV5-1 and TRBJ1-2; tentatively, D is TRBD1 (5 bases). The CDR3 sequence is 14 residues long. The V gene's germline CDR1 is SGHRS and CDR2 YFSETQ. Trimming stripped 4 bases from V and 6 bases from J, with 16 bases between. The DNA of the CDR3 is TGCGCCAGCAGCCCCGAATGGGGGAAGGATGGCTACACCTTC. It codes for CASSPEWGKDGYTF.

This clonotype has just a few counts. The rearrangement joins TRBV29-1 to TRBJ2-1; 7 positions agree with TRBD1. The V gene's germline CDR1 is SQVTM and CDR2 ANQGSEA. V was pared by 7 bases and J by 3 bases, with 6 bases of the junction left unmatched. The CDR3 is 13 residues long. The CDR3 here is CSADRDGYNEQFF. DNA of the CDR3: TGCAGCGCCGACAGGGATGGCTACAATGAGCAGTTCTTC.

The rearrangement joins TRBV5-4 to TRBJ2-5; 11 bases are shared with TRBD1. This CDR3 comprises 16 residues. Unmatched junction bases numbered 5, after V lost 0 bases and J lost 4 bases. Germline values: CDR1 SGHNT, CDR2 YYREEE (reference sequence). CDR3 loop: CASSLDAGTGGETQYF. CDR3 in DNA: TGTGCCAGCAGCTTGGACGCCGGGACAGGGGGAGAGACCCAGTACTTC.

This sequence joins TRBV20-1 and TRBJ2-3; TRBD2 agrees at 9 bases. Looked up from germline, CDR1 is DFQATT and CDR2 is SNEGSKA (reference sequence). V dropped 2 bases and J dropped 3; count of bases not matched to a gene: 9. The CDR3 spans 16 residues. In DNA form, the CDR3 reads TGCAGTGCTAGACTAGCGGGGTTACGGTGGACAGATACGCAGTATTTT. Residues: CSARLAGLRWTDTQYF.

The genes are TRBV29-1 and TRBJ2-3; D gene uncertain. The V end lost 4 bases, the J end lost 2 bases, and 10 bases lay between the germline ends. The CDR3 sequence is 13 residues long. Germline V lookup: CDR1 SQVTM, CDR2 ANQGSEA. The CDR3 loop is CSVVWATTDTQYF. The CDR3 DNA reads TGCAGCGTTGTATGGGCCACCACAGATACGCAGTATTTT.

This clonotype was counted a few times. V gene TRBV7-8 combines with J gene TRBJ2-3; the D is unclear. V was trimmed by 1 base and J by 2 bases, leaving 13 bases between them. This CDR3 region has 16 residues. Germline loops: CDR1 SGHVS, CDR2 FQNEAQ. CDR3 region: CASSLDRKTNTDTQYF. The CDR3 DNA follows: TGTGCCAGCAGCTTAGATCGGAAAACTAACACAGATACGCAGTATTTT.

This clonotype was seen a handful of times. The chain is built from TRBV4-3 and TRBJ1-3; D remains ambiguous. CDR3 length: 14 residues. The germline V and J ends were trimmed by 3 bases and 0 bases, with 6 bases remaining between them. Germline CDR1 reads LGHNA; CDR2 reads YSLEER. The CDR3, as DNA: TGCGCCAGCAGCCATACGGACTCTGGAAACACCATATATTTT. Its translation is CASSHTDSGNTIYF.